This T cell receptor (beta chain) was sequenced during a study of cytomegalovirus exposure and HLA in healthy donors. About the research overall: For the approximately 420 genotyped donors, 65% to 90% fell within the Caucasian-associated ancestry cluster.

The PCR ran on 60 Vbeta and 13 Jbeta primers. Produced via immunoSEQ multiplex PCR; TCRdb's table is partial and in-frame only. Reported are 40,000 or so clones; the ten largest clones contain roughly 8%. Study findings and constraints: The authors listed 164 TCR beta chains as cytomegalovirus-associated. The study dropped some indistinguishable V segments, TRBV6-2 and TRBV6-3 among them. What a later analysis showed was that several of the most significant clusters appeared linked to common viral pathogens.

The CDR3 loop spans 17 amino acids. Trimming took 0 bases from V and 4 from J, leaving 18 bases between them. Germline V gene sequence: CDR1 SGHRS, CDR2 YFSETQ. In regard to this clone: Its antigen remains unknown.

The chain joins TRBV5-1 to TRBJ2-3; D possibly corresponds to TRBD1 (5 bases). The sequence was collected from a male donor in good health and CMV-seronegative. Sequenced sample: PBMCs. The CDR3 DNA reads TGCGCCAGCAGCTTGGCCACCGTAGGGGTCCGTGCAGATACGCAGTATTTT. As protein: CASSLATVGVRADTQYF.